This passage covers 3 T cell receptor beta chains from one sample sequenced in a study of blood T cell repertoires in COVID-19 (dated by TCRdb to about 2020). The method was the immunoSEQ multiplex PCR assay. TCRdb mirrors the immuneACCESS table, restricted to in-frame sequences. Some clones are absent from its copies; in checked studies, under half trace to an unresolved V gene, and the reason for the others is unknown. A total of about 180,000 clones appear in this sample, over 80% of them only once. The ten largest account for 7.6% of the sample. The sequencing input was peripheral blood. The receptors shown here come from a woman between 70 and 85 years old with COVID-19, enrolled during active disease.

The chain recombines TRBV28 with TRBJ2-2, with 7 bases fitting TRBD2. The V and J ends lost 4 bases and 3 bases, in that order; junction bases with no gene match: 8. Germline V lookup: CDR1 MDHEN, CDR2 SYDVKM. This CDR3 is 16 amino acids long. The CDR3 region is CASSSPGTTDTGELFF. CDR3 sequence (DNA): TGTGCCAGCAGTTCCCCCGGGACTACGGACACCGGGGAGCTGTTTTTT.

Details on this clone: Other DNA sequences from this sample encode an identical CDR3 as well. The CDR3 bases are TGTGCCAGCAGCCAGACAAGGAATGAGCAGTTCTTC. Translating gives CASSQTRNEQFF. The chain joins TRBV3-1 (or the pseudogene TRBV3-2) to TRBJ2-1; D unclear. The V end lost 3 bases, the J end lost 7 bases, and 7 bases lay between the germline ends. The CDR3 totals 12 residues. Germline V gene lookup returns CDR1 LGHDT and CDR2 YNNKEL (reference sequence).

The V gene is TRBV15, the J gene TRBJ2-2, with 10 bases that match TRBD2. Trimming removed 0 bases from V and 8 bases from J; junction bases left unmatched: 6. Germline lookup yields CDR1 LNHNV and CDR2 YYDKDF (reference sequence). CDR3 length: 16 amino acids. CDR3 amino acids: CATSRELAGTYGELFF. CDR3 nucleotide sequence: TGTGCCACCAGCAGAGAACTAGCGGGAACTTATGGGGAGCTGTTTTTT.